The sample holds many counts of the clone carrying this T cell receptor (beta chain). RNA served as the template for amplifying TCR beta CDR3 regions. HTBI-primed RT-PCR formed the first round, and a multiplex PCR formed the second. TCRdb re-called the multiplex PCR reads through MiXCR, storing one row per CDR3 protein. This repertoire shows a few hundred thousand distinct CDR3 sequences, 21% found once; its top ten account for approximately 3.2%. V lost 6 bases and J lost 4; bases outside the gene matches: 23. Germline V gene lookup returns CDR1 MRHNA and CDR2 SNTAGT. The CDR3 covers 20 residues. These data come from a study of Graves' ophthalmopathy and Graves' hyperthyroidism.

The chain couples TRBV6-4 to TRBJ1-1; 10 bases align to TRBD1. The receptor was isolated from a woman aged 18-29 years with stable Graves' hyperthyroidism. Specimen: peripheral blood. The CDR3 reads CASRSDGRNIVGTGATEAFF. The DNA for the CDR3 is TGTGCCAGCAGGTCCGACGGGCGTAACATTGTGGGGACAGGGGCCACTGAAGCTTTCTTT.